The rows below give T cell receptor beta chains drawn from one sample of a study of T cell repertoires in cytomegalovirus infection. TCRdb redid the calling of the reads with MiXCR, one entry per CDR3 protein. The sample contains about 250,000 distinct CDR3 sequences, approximately 15% of which appear only once. The sequenced sample was CD8+ T cells from PBMCs. The receptors shown here come from a human donor in good health (CMV status not recorded). Some clones in this sample may be carry-over from other donors' samples. Both conserved end residues are part of each CDR3. D genes are given only for firm matches. Clone size is given for some rows only: seen once, a few or many times, or a class if the clone is expanded.

CDR3 protein	CDR3 DNA	V gene	D gene	J gene	clone size
CASSTRDRLGYEQYF	TGTGCCAGCAGCACGCGGGACAGATTAGGCTACGAGCAGTACTTC	TRBV7-6	NA	TRBJ2-7	many
CASSQLQGGNQPQHF	TGCGCCAGCAGCCAACTCCAGGGCGGGAATCAGCCCCAGCATTTT	TRBV4-1	NA	TRBJ1-5	many
CASSFTGGPAYEQYF	TGTGCCAGCAGCTTCACCGGGGGGCCAGCCTACGAGCAGTACTTC	TRBV7-9	NA	TRBJ2-7	NA
CASIPTALDTEAFF	TGTGCCAGCATCCCGACAGCACTTGACACTGAAGCTTTCTTT	TRBV12-3/TRBV12-4	NA	TRBJ1-1	few
CASSRGLPNTGELFF	TGCGCCAGCAGCCGGGGGTTACCGAACACCGGGGAGCTGTTTTTT	TRBV10-2	NA	TRBJ2-2	few
CASSLVAGDGRTQYF	TGTGCCAGCAGCTTAGTCGCTGGGGACGGTAGGACCCAGTACTTC	TRBV7-6	NA	TRBJ2-5	few
CASSLAPAGLLYNNQPQHF	TGTGCCAGCAGTTTAGCGCCGGCAGGACTACTTTACAACAATCAGCCCCAGCATTTT	TRBV12-3/TRBV12-4	NA	TRBJ1-5	few
CSAERALSTDTQYF	TGCAGTGCCGAGCGCGCACTGAGCACAGATACGCAGTATTTT	TRBV20-1	NA	TRBJ2-3	NA
CASSVEGLNQPQHF	TGTGCCAGCAGTGTGGAGGGTTTAAATCAGCCCCAGCATTTT	TRBV2	NA	TRBJ1-5	NA
CASSTNTEAFF	TGTGCCAGCAGCACCAACACTGAAGCTTTCTTT	TRBV5-1	NA	TRBJ1-1	many
CASSGLAGGSSSYNEQFF	TGTGCCAGCAGCGGACTAGCGGGGGGCAGTTCGTCCTACAATGAGCAGTTCTTC	TRBV12-3/TRBV12-4	TRBD2	TRBJ2-1	NA
CASSFVQDAKYF	TGTGCCAGCAGTTTCGTCCAGGACGCTAAGTATTTT	TRBV12-3/TRBV12-4	NA	TRBJ2-3	few
CASSKGGNLDTGELFF	TGTGCCAGCAGCAAGGGCGGCAACCTAGACACCGGGGAGCTGTTTTTT	TRBV3-1	NA	TRBJ2-2	NA
CSANDPEGGEKLFF	TGCAGTGCTAACGACCCAGAGGGTGGTGAAAAACTGTTTTTT	TRBV20-1	NA	TRBJ1-4	few
CASSVLAYNEQFF	TGTGCCAGCAGTGTCTTAGCCTACAATGAGCAGTTCTTC	TRBV2	NA	TRBJ2-1	few
CSATRLAGYYEQYF	TGCAGTGCTACCAGACTAGCGGGGTACTACGAGCAGTACTTC	TRBV20-1	TRBD2	TRBJ2-7	NA
CAAWVPYEQSF	TGTGCCGCTTGGGTTCCTTACGAGCAGTCCTTC	TRBV6-1	NA	TRBJ2-7	NA
CASSSNQGGRETQYF	TGTGCCAGCAGCTCTAACCAAGGGGGGCGGGAGACCCAGTACTTC	TRBV7-2	NA	TRBJ2-5	many
CASTPGGGMNTEAFF	TGTGCCAGCACCCCGGGTGGGGGAATGAACACTGAAGCTTTCTTT	TRBV5-6	NA	TRBJ1-1	many
CASSVPSGGTDTQYF	TGTGCCAGCAGCGTCCCTAGCGGGGGCACAGATACGCAGTATTTT	TRBV9	TRBD2	TRBJ2-3	NA
CASSLTGTGRLWGYTF	TGTGCCAGCAGCCTAACCGGGACAGGGAGGCTGTGGGGCTACACCTTC	TRBV6-5	TRBD1	TRBJ1-2	NA
CASSSWGQAVTDTQYF	TGTGCCAGCAGTTCCTGGGGGCAAGCCGTTACAGATACGCAGTATTTT	TRBV27	NA	TRBJ2-3	NA
CASSSILDNEQFF	TGTGCCAGCAGCTCGATACTTGACAATGAGCAGTTCTTC	TRBV7-6	NA	TRBJ2-1	few
CASSQETASTDTQYF	TGCGCCAGCAGCCAAGAAACGGCGAGCACAGATACGCAGTATTTT	TRBV4-1	NA	TRBJ2-3	few
CSARGSPRPYEQYF	TGCAGTGCTAGGGGATCTCCGCGACCGTACGAGCAGTACTTC	TRBV20-1	NA	TRBJ2-7	NA
CASSYTSTDTQYF	TGTGCCAGCAGTTACACTAGCACAGATACGCAGTATTTT	TRBV6-2/TRBV6-3	NA	TRBJ2-3	many
CAGQLAGVPYEQYF	TGTGCCGGACAACTAGCGGGGGTCCCCTACGAGCAGTACTTC	TRBV2	TRBD2	TRBJ2-7	few
CASSYTGSEQFF	TGTGCCAGCAGTTATACTGGTTCAGAGCAGTTCTTC	TRBV6-5	NA	TRBJ2-1	NA
CASSQDQGFNSPLHF	TGCGCCAGCAGCCAAGATCAGGGTTTTAATTCACCCCTCCACTTT	TRBV4-1	NA	TRBJ1-6	few
CASSLAYGTGRQETQYF	TGTGCCAGCAGCTTAGCCTATGGGACAGGGCGACAAGAGACCCAGTACTTC	TRBV7-2	TRBD1	TRBJ2-5	many
CSAAPFLAGVPRDTQYF	TGCAGTGCTGCTCCGTTTCTAGCGGGGGTACCTCGGGATACGCAGTATTTT	TRBV20-1	TRBD2	TRBJ2-3	few
CASSLFGGLGANVLTF	TGTGCCAGCAGCTTGTTTGGGGGGCTGGGGGCCAACGTCCTGACTTTC	TRBV5-6	NA	TRBJ2-6	once